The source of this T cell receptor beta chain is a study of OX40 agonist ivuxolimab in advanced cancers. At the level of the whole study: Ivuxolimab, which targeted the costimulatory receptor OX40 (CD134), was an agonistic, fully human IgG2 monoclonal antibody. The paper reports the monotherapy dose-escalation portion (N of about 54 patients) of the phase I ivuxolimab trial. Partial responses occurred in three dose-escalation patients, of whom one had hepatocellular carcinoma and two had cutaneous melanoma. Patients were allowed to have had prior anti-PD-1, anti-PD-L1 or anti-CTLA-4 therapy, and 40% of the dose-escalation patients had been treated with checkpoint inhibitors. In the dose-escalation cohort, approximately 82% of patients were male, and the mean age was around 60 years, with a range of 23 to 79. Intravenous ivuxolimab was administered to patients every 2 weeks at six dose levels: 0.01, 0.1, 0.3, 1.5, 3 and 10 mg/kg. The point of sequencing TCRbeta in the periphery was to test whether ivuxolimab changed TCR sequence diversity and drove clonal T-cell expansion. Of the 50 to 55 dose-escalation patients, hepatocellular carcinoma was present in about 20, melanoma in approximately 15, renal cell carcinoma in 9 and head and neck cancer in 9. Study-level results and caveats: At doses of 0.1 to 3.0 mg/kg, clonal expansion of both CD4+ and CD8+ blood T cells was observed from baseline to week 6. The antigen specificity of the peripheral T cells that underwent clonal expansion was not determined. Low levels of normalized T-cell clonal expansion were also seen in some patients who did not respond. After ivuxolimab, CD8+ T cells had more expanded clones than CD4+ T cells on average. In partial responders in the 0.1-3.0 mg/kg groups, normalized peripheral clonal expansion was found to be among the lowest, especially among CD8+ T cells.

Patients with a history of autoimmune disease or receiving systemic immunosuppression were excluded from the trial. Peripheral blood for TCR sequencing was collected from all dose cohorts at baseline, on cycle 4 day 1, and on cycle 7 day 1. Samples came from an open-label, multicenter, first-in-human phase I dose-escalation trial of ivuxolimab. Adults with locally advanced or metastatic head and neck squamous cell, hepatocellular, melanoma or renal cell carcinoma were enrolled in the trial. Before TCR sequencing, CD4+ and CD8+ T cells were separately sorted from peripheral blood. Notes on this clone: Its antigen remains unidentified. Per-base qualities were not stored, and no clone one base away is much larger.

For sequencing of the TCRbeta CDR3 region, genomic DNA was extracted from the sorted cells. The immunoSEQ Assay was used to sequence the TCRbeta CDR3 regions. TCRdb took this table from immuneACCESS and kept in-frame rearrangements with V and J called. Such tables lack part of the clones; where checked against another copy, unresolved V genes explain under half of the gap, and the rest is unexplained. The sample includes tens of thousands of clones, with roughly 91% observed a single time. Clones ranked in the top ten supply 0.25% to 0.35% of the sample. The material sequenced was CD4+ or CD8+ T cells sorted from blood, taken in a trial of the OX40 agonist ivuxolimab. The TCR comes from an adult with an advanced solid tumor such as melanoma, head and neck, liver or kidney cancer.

The CDR3 here reads CASSQDRFGRESKYEQYF. In nucleotide form, the sequence is TGCGCCAGCAGCCAAGATCGCTTTGGGCGGGAGTCTAAGTACGAGCAGTACTTC. Recombination joined TRBV4-3 with TRBJ2-7; TRBD2 fits 7 bases in the junction. The CDR3 holds 18 amino acids from the cysteine to the phenylalanine. The DNA shown is the 54-base CDR3, in frame from base 1. V trim: 0 bases; J trim: 4 bases; unmatched bases: 15. According to the germline V gene, CDR1 reads LGHNA and CDR2 reads YSLEER.